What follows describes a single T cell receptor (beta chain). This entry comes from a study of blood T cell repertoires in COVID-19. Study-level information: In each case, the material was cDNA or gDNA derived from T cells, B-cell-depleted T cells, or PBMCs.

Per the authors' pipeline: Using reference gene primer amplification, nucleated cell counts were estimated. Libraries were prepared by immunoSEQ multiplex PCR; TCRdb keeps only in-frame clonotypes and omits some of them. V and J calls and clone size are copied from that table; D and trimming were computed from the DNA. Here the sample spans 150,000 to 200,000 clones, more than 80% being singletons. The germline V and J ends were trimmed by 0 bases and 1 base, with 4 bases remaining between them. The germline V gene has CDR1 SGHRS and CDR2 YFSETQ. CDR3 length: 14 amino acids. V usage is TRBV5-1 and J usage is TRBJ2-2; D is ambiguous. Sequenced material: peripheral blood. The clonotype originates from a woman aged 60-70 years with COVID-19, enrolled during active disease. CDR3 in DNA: TGCGCCAGCAGCTTGGCCTTGAACACCGGGGAGCTGTTTTTT. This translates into CASSLALNTGELFF.